The clone carrying this T cell receptor (beta chain) came up once. The J segment lost 6 bases and the V segment lost 3 bases, leaving 2 bases of the junction unmatched. Germline CDR1 is MDHEN and CDR2 is SYDVKM. The CDR3 is made up of 13 amino acids. The data were taken from a study of T cell changes during pregnancy in multiple sclerosis. Here immunoSEQ multiplex PCR was the method, and the copy in TCRdb shows in-frame clones only, minus some. This table holds 70,000 to 100,000 clones, around 93% found once. The rearrangement links TRBV28 to TRBJ2-7; 10 bases match TRBD2. This TCR was sampled from a female donor with multiple sclerosis, enrolled in a pregnancy study. Sequenced here: peripheral blood, sampled in the third trimester of pregnancy. CDR3 sequence (DNA): TGTGCCAGCAGTTTGGGACTAGCGTTCGAGCAGTACTTC. Translating gives CASSLGLAFEQYF. The variable domain in full, completed from reference TRBV28 and TRBJ2-7, reads DVKVTQSSRYLVKRTGEKVFLECVQDMDHENMFWYRQDPGLGLRLIYFSYDVKMKEKGDIPEGYSVSREKKERFSLILESASTNQTSMYLCASSLGLAFEQYFGPGTRLTVT.